These T cell receptor beta chains were read from a single sample in a study of cytomegalovirus exposure and HLA in healthy donors. Sequencing was performed with immunoSEQ multiplex PCR; in TCRdb, only in-frame clones are kept and a portion is missing. The table records roughly 180,000 clones, 65% to 85% of them present only once. The material sequenced was PBMCs. Source of these receptors: a woman between 18 and 30 years old in good health and CMV-seronegative. CDR3s include the opening cysteine and the closing phenylalanine or tryptophan. Fields, in order: CDR3 length, clone size, V gene, J gene, D gene, CDR3 protein, CDR3 DNA. The D gene is left open where the match is weak. For some rows the clone size is stated as once, few or many, or as a class when expanded; others skip it.

17	-	TRBV5-1	TRBJ2-1	TRBD2	CASSLREGLRPYNEQFF	TGCGCCAGCAGCTTGCGGGAGGGCCTTAGGCCTTACAATGAGCAGTTCTTC
18	-	TRBV5-4	TRBJ1-1	TRBD1	CASSARRGRGGWLTEAFF	TGTGCCAGCAGCGCTCGGCGGGGTCGAGGGGGCTGGCTGACTGAAGCTTTCTTT
14	-	TRBV25-1	TRBJ1-1	TRBD1	CASSDHGTDTEAFF	TGTGCCAGCAGTGACCACGGGACAGACACTGAAGCTTTCTTT
14	-	TRBV28	TRBJ1-3	-	CASTDYNSGNTIYF	TGTGCCAGCACCGACTATAACTCTGGAAACACCATATATTTT
13	-	TRBV5-6	TRBJ2-7	-	CASSQTGRLEQYF	TGTGCCAGCAGCCAGACAGGGAGGCTCGAGCAGTACTTC
14	-	TRBV7-3	TRBJ2-3	TRBD1	CASSVTGYTDTQYF	TGTGCCAGCAGCGTGACAGGGTACACAGATACGCAGTATTTT
15	few	TRBV2	TRBJ2-7	TRBD2	CASRGLAGVRGEQYF	TGTGCCAGCAGGGGACTAGCGGGAGTCAGGGGGGAGCAGTACTTC
16	-	TRBV28	TRBJ1-2	TRBD1	CASSRDRVISSYGYTF	TGTGCCAGCAGTAGGGACAGGGTAATATCCTCCTATGGCTACACCTTC
16	-	TRBV9	TRBJ2-3	TRBD2	CASSVESGSSTDTQYF	TGTGCCAGCAGCGTAGAGAGCGGGAGTAGCACAGATACGCAGTATTTT
13	once	TRBV27	TRBJ1-2	TRBD1	CASSPTGISGYTF	TGTGCCAGCAGCCCGACAGGGATCAGCGGCTACACCTTC
15	-	TRBV6-5	TRBJ1-5	TRBD1	CATRIGQGVNQPQHF	TGTGCCACCCGGATTGGACAGGGGGTAAATCAGCCCCAGCATTTT
15	few	TRBV28	TRBJ2-1	TRBD1	CASSSAQGVYNEQFF	TGTGCCAGCAGTTCCGCCCAGGGGGTCTACAATGAGCAGTTCTTC
17	-	TRBV9	TRBJ1-2	-	CASSPPVPGRGGYGYTF	TGTGCCAGCAGCCCTCCCGTGCCAGGTCGGGGAGGCTATGGCTACACCTTC
20	once	TRBV4-1	TRBJ1-6	-	CASSQEGPGGGAGYNSPLHF	TGCGCCAGCAGCCAAGAAGGGCCTGGCGGGGGGGCGGGGTATAATTCACCCCTCCACTTT
13	-	TRBV30	TRBJ2-7	-	CAWSVDRGNEQYF	TGTGCCTGGAGTGTAGACAGAGGAAACGAGCAGTACTTC
15	-	TRBV18	TRBJ2-1	TRBD2	CASSPPGTSGSRQFF	TGTGCCAGCTCACCACCGGGCACTAGCGGGAGTCGGCAGTTCTTC
14	-	TRBV19	TRBJ2-5	-	CASRGQANQETQYF	TGTGCCAGTAGGGGGCAAGCAAACCAAGAGACCCAGTACTTC
13	few	TRBV5-5	TRBJ1-1	-	CASSLSGVTEAFF	TGTGCCAGCAGCTTGTCAGGGGTTACTGAAGCTTTCTTT
18	few	TRBV10-3	TRBJ2-2	TRBD2	CAISESLLAGGLAGELFF	TGTGCCATCAGTGAGTCTCTACTAGCGGGAGGGCTGGCCGGGGAGCTGTTTTTT
19	-	TRBV10-3	TRBJ2-3	TRBD2	CAIRGAGTSGRSPADTQYF	TGTGCCATCAGAGGGGCCGGGACTAGCGGGAGAAGTCCCGCAGATACGCAGTATTTT
18	few	TRBV9	TRBJ2-5	TRBD2	CASSASLLAGGPPETQYF	TGTGCCAGCAGCGCCTCCCTCCTAGCGGGAGGGCCTCCAGAGACCCAGTACTTC
14	-	TRBV6-4	TRBJ2-4	-	CASSLNQEVNIQYF	TGTGCCAGCAGCCTTAACCAGGAAGTCAACATTCAGTACTTC
13	once	TRBV18	TRBJ1-5	-	CASSPNTVSPQHF	TGTGCCAGCTCACCCAACACCGTGTCGCCCCAGCATTTT
15	-	TRBV6-1	TRBJ1-5	-	CASSEQQPSNQPQHF	TGTGCCAGCAGTGAACAACAGCCTAGCAATCAGCCCCAGCATTTT
14	-	TRBV18	TRBJ2-7	TRBD1	CASSPDRMPYEQYF	TGTGCCAGCTCCCCGGACAGGATGCCCTACGAGCAGTACTTC
15	-	TRBV5-1	TRBJ2-2	TRBD1	CASSPTGSGTGELFF	TGCGCCAGCAGTCCGACAGGGTCGGGCACCGGGGAGCTGTTTTTT
16	-	TRBV7-2	TRBJ2-6	-	CASSSGGGTGANVLTF	TGTGCCAGCAGCTCCGGGGGAGGAACTGGGGCCAACGTCCTGACTTTC
14	-	TRBV7-8	TRBJ1-2	TRBD1	CASSSQGANYGYTF	TGTGCCAGCAGCTCACAGGGGGCTAACTATGGCTACACCTTC
14	once	TRBV19	TRBJ1-5	TRBD1	CASRLQGNSQPQHF	TGTGCCAGTAGGCTACAGGGGAACAGTCAGCCCCAGCATTTT
13	-	TRBV5-1	TRBJ2-3	-	CASSLDNGDTQYF	TGCGCCAGCAGCTTGGACAACGGGGATACGCAGTATTTT
15	-	TRBV11-2	TRBJ2-1	TRBD1	CASSFDRGTYNEQFF	TGTGCCAGCAGCTTCGACAGGGGAACCTACAATGAGCAGTTCTTC
14	-	TRBV7-9	TRBJ1-1	-	CASSLRAAGLEAFF	TGTGCCAGCAGCCTAAGGGCAGCAGGGCTTGAAGCTTTCTTT
22	-	TRBV28	TRBJ2-1	TRBD2	CASSLLGGGGLAGVSSYNEQFF	TGTGCCAGCAGTTTATTGGGTGGGGGGGGGCTAGCGGGAGTATCCTCCTACAATGAGCAGTTCTTC
18	-	TRBV21-1	TRBJ2-1	-	CASRRKPFREPEGNEQFF	TGTGCCAGCAGACGAAAACCATTTCGGGAGCCAGAGGGCAATGAGCAGTTCTTC
15	-	TRBV6-6	TRBJ2-7	TRBD1	CASNDPGQGFYEQYF	TGTGCCAGCAACGACCCGGGACAGGGATTCTACGAGCAGTACTTC
14	-	TRBV6-1	TRBJ2-3	-	CASSVQGDTDTQYF	TGTGCCAGCAGTGTACAAGGGGACACAGATACGCAGTATTTT
14	-	TRBV9	TRBJ2-1	-	CASSVEGGILEQFF	TGTGCCAGCAGCGTAGAGGGCGGGATTTTAGAGCAGTTCTTC
14	-	TRBV27	TRBJ2-1	-	CAPSGRRGSGEQFF	TGTGCACCTTCAGGGCGGCGGGGTAGTGGTGAGCAGTTCTTC
13	-	TRBV10-1	TRBJ1-1	TRBD1	CASSDLGQPKAFF	TGCGCCAGCAGTGACCTGGGACAGCCTAAGGCTTTCTTT
17	-	TRBV18	TRBJ2-7	TRBD1	CASSPTDLQGDPYEQYF	TGTGCCAGCTCACCAACGGACCTACAGGGGGATCCCTACGAGCAGTACTTC
15	-	TRBV6-5	TRBJ2-7	-	CASSPDRLSSYEQYF	TGTGCCAGCAGTCCTGACAGACTGAGCTCCTACGAGCAGTACTTC
12	-	TRBV28	TRBJ1-2	-	CASSSGDYGYTF	TGTGCCAGCAGTTCGGGGGACTATGGCTACACCTTC
11	-	TRBV30	TRBJ2-7	-	CAWSAGHEQYF	TGTGCCTGGAGTGCAGGGCACGAGCAGTACTTC
14	-	TRBV7-8	TRBJ2-1	-	CASSLRGRGDEQFF	TGTGCCAGCAGCTTACGTGGGAGGGGGGATGAGCAGTTCTTC
14	-	TRBV19	TRBJ2-7	TRBD2	CASSHGGSSYEQYF	TGTGCCAGTTCCCACGGGGGGTCCTCCTACGAGCAGTACTTC
15	few	TRBV30	TRBJ1-1	TRBD1	CAWSVTGQGNTEAFF	TGTGCCTGGAGTGTGACGGGACAGGGGAACACTGAAGCTTTCTTT
16	-	TRBV11-2	TRBJ2-5	TRBD2	CASSNQVERDIGEQYF	TGTGCCAGCAGCAACCAGGTGGAGCGGGATATAGGGGAGCAGTACTTC
13	-	TRBV6-1	TRBJ1-1	-	CASTRDSNGEAFF	TGTGCCAGCACTAGAGACAGTAACGGAGAAGCTTTCTTT
16	-	TRBV4-2	TRBJ2-7	TRBD2	CASSQGVAGGSYEQYF	TGTGCCAGCAGCCAAGGGGTAGCGGGAGGGTCCTACGAGCAGTACTTC
13	once	TRBV11-3	TRBJ1-1	-	CASSQKRITEAFF	TGTGCCAGCAGCCAAAAGAGGATCACTGAAGCTTTCTTT
18	-	TRBV7-8	TRBJ2-7	-	CASSLVYGSGRDTYEQYF	TGTGCCAGCAGCTTAGTGTACGGTTCGGGCAGGGATACCTACGAGCAGTACTTC
14	-	TRBV5-1	TRBJ2-3	TRBD1	CASSRDRGPDTQYF	TGCGCCAGCTCCCGGGACAGGGGGCCAGATACGCAGTATTTT
17	-	TRBV21-1	TRBJ2-6	-	CASILWTGPSGANVLTF	TGTGCCAGCATTTTATGGACAGGACCCTCTGGGGCCAACGTCCTGACTTTC
16	-	TRBV12-5	TRBJ2-2	-	CASGLEEGINTGELFF	TGTGCTAGTGGTTTGGAAGAGGGTATAAACACCGGGGAGCTGTTTTTT
14	-	TRBV5-4	TRBJ2-1	TRBD1	CASSLNRGYNEQFF	TGTGCCAGCAGCTTGAACAGGGGCTACAATGAGCAGTTCTTC